The rows below give T cell receptor beta chains drawn from one sample of a study of T cell repertoires in MIS-A myocarditis. Produced via immunoSEQ multiplex PCR; TCRdb's table is partial and in-frame only. The repertoire holds some 12,000 clones, with 75% to 85% as singletons. Source material: right ventricle heart tissue obtained at autopsy. All receptors derive from a man aged 18 to 30 with fulminant myocarditis from multisystem inflammatory syndrome in adults (MIS-A) after COVID-19. Each CDR3 is given with its conserved first and last residue. A D gene is named only where the DNA matches it firmly. Clone size, where shown, is once, few, many, or a class for clones that have expanded.

. | . | TRBJ1-1 | TRBV2 | TGTGCCAGCAAAGCAGAGATGAACACTGAAGCTTTCTTT | CASKAEMNTEAFF
. | TRBD2 | TRBJ2-1 | TRBV7-9 | TGTGCCAACGAAGATATCGAACCGGGACTAGGGTCTTACAATGAGCAGTTCTTC | CANEDIEPGLGSYNEQFF
. | TRBD2 | TRBJ2-2 | TRBV10-3 | TGTGCCATCAGCGGGACTAGCGTCGACACCGGGGAGCTGTTTTTT | CAISGTSVDTGELFF
. | . | TRBJ1-1 | TRBV5-1 | TGCGCCAGCAGCTTGGCCGCCGGAGGGGTCGGAACTGAAGCTTTCTTT | CASSLAAGGVGTEAFF
. | TRBD1 | TRBJ2-7 | TRBV4-1 | TGCGCCAGCAGCAACCGGGACAGCTCCTACGAGCAGTACTTC | CASSNRDSSYEQYF
. | TRBD1 | TRBJ1-1 | TRBV29-1 | TGCAGCATATACAGGGGGCGCAGAGCTTTCTTT | CSIYRGRRAFF
. | . | TRBJ1-6 | TRBV28 | TGTGCCAGCAACTCACCAGGACAGAATTCACCCCTCCACTTT | CASNSPGQNSPLHF
. | TRBD1 | TRBJ1-5 | TRBV27 | TGTGCCAGCGGGACAGGCATAAAGCCCCAGCATTTT | CASGTGIKPQHF
. | TRBD1 | TRBJ1-1 | TRBV27 | TGTGCCAGCAGTTTCGGACAGGGGGCTTTGGCTGAAGCTTTCTTT | CASSFGQGALAEAFF
. | TRBD1 | TRBJ1-5 | TRBV28 | TGTGCCAGCACCTCTGACAGGGCGAATCAGCCCCAGCATTTT | CASTSDRANQPQHF
. | TRBD1 | TRBJ1-6 | TRBV6-5 | TGTGCCAGCAGAGCTACAGGGGCTTTGGGTTCACCCCTCCACTTT | CASRATGALGSPLHF
. | TRBD1 | TRBJ1-1 | TRBV7-9 | TGTGCCAGCAGCTTAGAGGGGGCGCGGGACACTGAAGCTTTCTTT | CASSLEGARDTEAFF
. | TRBD1 | TRBJ1-2 | TRBV5-5 | TGTGCCAGCAGCTGGACCGGGACAGGCAACTACTATGGCTACACCTTC | CASSWTGTGNYYGYTF
. | . | TRBJ1-1 | TRBV29-1 | TGCAGCGTTGAACCGGGGCCGAGGGCTTTCTTT | CSVEPGPRAFF
. | . | TRBJ1-1 | TRBV9 | TGTGCCAGCAGCTCGTTGAGTAGGGGAGAAACTGAAGCTTTCTTT | CASSSLSRGETEAFF
. | . | TRBJ2-7 | TRBV5-1 | TGCGCCAGCAGCTTCGGGGTGTGGGACGAGCAGTACTTC | CASSFGVWDEQYF
few | TRBD1 | TRBJ1-2 | TRBV19 | TGTGCCAGTAGTACCACGGACAGGCTAATCTATGGCTACACCTTC | CASSTTDRLIYGYTF
. | TRBD2 | TRBJ2-1 | TRBV9 | TGTGCCAGCAGCGTAACTAGCGGGGCGACCCATGAGCAGTTCTTC | CASSVTSGATHEQFF
. | . | TRBJ1-3 | TRBV19 | TGTGCCAGTAGTCTGGGGGCTGGAAACACCATATATTTT | CASSLGAGNTIYF
. | . | TRBJ2-7 | TRBV5-4 | TGTGCCAGCAGCTTGGAAGGGGCAGGTTTATCCCACGAGCAGTACTTC | CASSLEGAGLSHEQYF
once | TRBD1 | TRBJ1-4 | TRBV25-1 | TGTGCCAGCACAGAGACAGGGTTTAATGAAAAACTGTTTTTT | CASTETGFNEKLFF
. | . | TRBJ2-5 | TRBV7-9 | TGTGCCAGCAGCTTACACCCGATGGAGACCCAGTACTTC | CASSLHPMETQYF
. | TRBD1 | TRBJ1-2 | TRBV18 | TGTGCCAGCTCACCCTGGACAGGCGGAGGGTATGGCTACACCTTC | CASSPWTGGGYGYTF
. | . | TRBJ1-2 | TRBV28 | TGTGCCAGCAGTTCCGAGTTGGCAGGGCGGGATGGCTACACCTTC | CASSSELAGRDGYTF
. | . | TRBJ1-2 | TRBV7-9 | TGTGCCAGCAGCCTAAAAGCGCTTATCGATGGCTACACCTTC | CASSLKALIDGYTF
few | TRBD1 | TRBJ2-1 | TRBV4-1 | TGCGCCAGCAGCCAACCGGACAGGGCCGTGGGGGAGCAGTTCTTC | CASSQPDRAVGEQFF
few | TRBD2 | TRBJ2-4 | TRBV10-2 | TGCGCCAGCACAAGTAGCGGGGAGAACATTCAGTACTTC | CASTSSGENIQYF
. | TRBD1 | TRBJ1-1 | TRBV11-2 | TGTGCCAGCAGCTGGGACAGGAACACTGAAGCTTTCTTT | CASSWDRNTEAFF
. | TRBD1 | TRBJ2-5 | TRBV7-2 | TGTGCCAGCAGCGGAAACAGGGGAAAAGAGACCCAGTACTTC | CASSGNRGKETQYF
. | . | TRBJ1-1 | TRBV4-1 | TGCGCCAGCAGCCCCAGGGCCAGGGATGGGATGAACACTGAAGCTTTCTTT | CASSPRARDGMNTEAFF
. | . | TRBJ1-5 | TRBV7-9 | TGTGCCAAAACCACAGATACTAGCAATCAGCCCCAGCATTTT | CAKTTDTSNQPQHF
. | . | TRBJ1-1 | TRBV19 | TGTGCCAGCGCATGGGGGGTTGACACTGAAGCTTTCTTT | CASAWGVDTEAFF
few | . | TRBJ1-4 | TRBV27 | TGTGCCAGCAGTCTCCAATCACAGGGTCTTTACGGGGGGCTGTTTTTT | CASSLQSQGLYGGLFF
. | TRBD1 | TRBJ1-5 | TRBV6-2/TRBV6-3 | TGTGCCAGCAGTTCACGGAGGGCAGGGGGACAGCCCCAGCATTTT | CASSSRRAGGQPQHF
few | TRBD1 | TRBJ2-3 | TRBV19 | TGTGCCAGCAGACAGGGGATCAGTAGCACAGATACGCAGTATTTT | CASRQGISSTDTQYF
. | . | TRBJ2-2 | TRBV27 | TGTGCCAGCAGTTCTCTACTAGGAGGCTTTACCGGGGAGCTGTTTTTT | CASSSLLGGFTGELFF
. | . | TRBJ2-2 | TRBV7-2 | TGTGCCAGCAGCTTATGGAGGGCCGCGAACACCGGGGAGCTGTTTTTT | CASSLWRAANTGELFF
. | TRBD1 | TRBJ1-1 | TRBV7-9 | TGTGCCAGCAGCTTCCTAGGGGGCGAAGCTTTCTTT | CASSFLGGEAFF
few | TRBD1 | TRBJ1-3 | TRBV7-2 | TGTGCCAGCCGGACAGGGGTGGGGGGAAACACCATATATTTT | CASRTGVGGNTIYF
. | TRBD1 | TRBJ1-5 | TRBV5-5 | TGTGCCAGCAGCTTGGTTTGGTTTTGGACAGGAGATAGCAATCAGCCCCAGCATTTT | CASSLVWFWTGDSNQPQHF
once | . | TRBJ1-2 | TRBV5-1 | TGCGCCAGCAGCTTGCCAGACAGTTTCAGGGGCTACACCTTC | CASSLPDSFRGYTF
. | . | TRBJ1-1 | TRBV6-5 | TGTGCCAGCAGGACCCCTGGGGGGATCACTGAAGCTTTCTTT | CASRTPGGITEAFF
. | . | TRBJ2-3 | TRBV10-1 | TGCGCCAGCGGAAAGGAGGGATTCACAGATACGCAGTATTTT | CASGKEGFTDTQYF
. | . | TRBJ2-7 | TRBV24-1 | TGTGCCACCAGCGACCAGATTTCCTACGAGCAGTACTTC | CATSDQISYEQYF
. | TRBD1 | TRBJ1-1 | TRBV28 | TGTGCCAGCAGTTATCGACAGGGCAAAGCTTTCTTT | CASSYRQGKAFF
. | . | TRBJ2-1 | TRBV2 | TGTGCCACCCAGAGGACTAACAATGAGCAGTTCTTC | CATQRTNNEQFF
. | . | TRBJ1-1 | TRBV6-1 | TGTGCCAGCAGTGAAGGGTCAGGATGGAACACTGAAGCTTTTTTT | CASSEGSGWNTEAFF
. | . | TRBJ1-3 | TRBV4-1 | TGCGCCAGCAGCCAAGATGGGTTGTATGGAAACACCATATATTTT | CASSQDGLYGNTIYF
. | . | TRBJ1-2 | TRBV28 | TGTGCCAGCAGCCCCACCTCGGGTGGCTACACCTTC | CASSPTSGGYTF
. | . | TRBJ1-2 | TRBV21-1 | TGTGCCAGGCCGGGACACCTGACTGCGAATGGCTACACCTTC | CARPGHLTANGYTF
. | TRBD1 | TRBJ1-2 | TRBV5-6 | TGTGCCAGCAGCTTGTTGGGACAGGGCTATGGCTACACCTTC | CASSLLGQGYGYTF
once | . | TRBJ1-1 | TRBV11-2 | TGTGCCAGCAGCTTAAAAGCTGGGGGGCTCGGCACTGAAGCTTTCTTT | CASSLKAGGLGTEAFF
. | . | TRBJ1-5 | TRBV6-5 | TGTGCCAGCATCCGGGTCCATAGCAATCAGCCCCAGCATTTT | CASIRVHSNQPQHF
. | . | TRBJ2-2 | TRBV12-3/TRBV12-4 | TGTGCCAGCAACCACGCCGGGGAGCTGTTTTTT | CASNHAGELFF
. | . | TRBJ2-4 | TRBV2 | TGTGCCAGCAGTGTTGGGAGCCGCATTCAGTACTTC | CASSVGSRIQYF
. | TRBD2 | TRBJ2-3 | TRBV14 | TGTGCCAGCAGCCCTTCACCGGGACTAGCGACAGATACGCAGTATTTT | CASSPSPGLATDTQYF
. | . | TRBJ2-3 | TRBV9 | TGTGCCAGCAGCGTAGGAAGCGGCTACACAGATACGCAGTATTTT | CASSVGSGYTDTQYF
. | . | TRBJ1-5 | TRBV27 | TGTGCCAGCTCACGGGCAGGGGGCAATCAGCCCCAGCATTTT | CASSRAGGNQPQHF